Below, 15 T cell receptor beta chains from the same sample are listed, as sequenced in a study of molecular identifiers for immune sequencing clone quantification. TCRdb fed the PCR reads into MiXCR, producing one record per CDR3 protein. The table includes hundreds of thousands of distinct CDR3 sequences, about 25% detected once. Sequencing input: naive CD8+ T cells from blood, with Jurkat cell RNA spiked in. The subset here: FACS-sorted CD8+CD4-CCR7+CD45RA+ naive T cells. These TCRs come from a human donor in good health. Some libraries in this study had Jurkat cell RNA spiked in.

This clonotype was observed a few times. The chain joins TRBV7-3 to TRBJ2-1, with a tentative D call TRBD1 (6 bases). Germline CDR1 reads SGHTA; CDR2 reads FQGTGA. This CDR3 comprises 13 residues. With 4 bases removed from V and 7 bases from J, the gap between germline ends came to 11 bases. The CDR3 protein is CASSWAGANEQFF. The CDR3 region has the DNA TGTGCCAGCAGCTGGGCAGGGGCAAATGAGCAGTTCTTC.

The rearrangement joins TRBV7-9 to TRBJ2-7; weak D call: TRBD1 (7 bases). V was shortened by 1 base and J by 5 bases, with 12 bases between the two germline ends. Germline values: CDR1 SEHNR, CDR2 FQNEAQ (reference sequence). This CDR3 comprises 14 residues. This CDR3 reads CASSLDGGGDEQYF. CDR3 bases: TGTGCCAGCAGCTTAGATGGAGGGGGCGACGAGCAGTACTTC. Full variable domain (missing parts from reference TRBV7-9 and TRBJ2-7): DTGVSQNPRHKITKRGQNVTFRCDPISEHNRLYWYRQTLGQGPEFLTYFQNEAQLEKSRLLSDRFSAERPKGSFSTLEIQRTEQGDSAMYLCASSLDGGGDEQYFGPGTRLTVT.

The chain joins TRBV3-1 to TRBJ1-1; D is ambiguous. Per germline, CDR1 LGHDT and CDR2 YNNKEL (reference sequence). The ends were cut back, 1 base at V and 5 bases at J, with 11 bases in the middle. This CDR3 is built from 14 residues. The CDR3 DNA reads TGTGCCAGCAGCCAAGGTGCGGGTTGGACTGAAGCTTTCTTT. Amino acids: CASSQGAGWTEAFF.

Regarding this clonotype: The junction shows a germline mismatch at one end, possibly a read error. This chain connects TRBV27 to TRBJ2-2; 14 bases fit TRBD2. CDR1 MNHEY and CDR2 SMNVEV come from the germline V gene (reference sequence). This CDR3 spans 18 amino acids. The CDR3 here is CASSLSTSGRAFGGERFF. In DNA form, the CDR3 reads TGTGCCAGCAGTTTATCGACTAGCGGGAGGGCCTTTGGCGGGGAGCGGTTTTTT.

This clonotype appeared a few times. The chain is built from TRBV9 and TRBJ2-2, with a tentative D call TRBD2 (6 bases). Germline CDR1 reads SGDLS; CDR2 reads YYNGEE. Between the trimmed V and J ends, which lost 6 bases and 5 bases, there was a span of 17 bases. CDR3 size: 15 residues. The DNA of the CDR3 is TGTGCCAGCACCTGGGGGGATGGGGCGACCGGGGAGCTGTTTTTT. It translates to CASTWGDGATGELFF.

In regard to this clonotype: The junction departs from the called germline gene at one end, perhaps through a read error. The rearrangement joins TRBV20-1 to TRBJ1-1; D remains ambiguous. The CDR3 is 10 amino acids. The germline V gene has CDR1 DFQATT and CDR2 SNEGSKA (reference sequence). This CDR3 reads CSAKVAEALF. The DNA for the CDR3 is TGCAGTGCTAAAGTCGCTGAAGCTTTATTT.

This clonotype was counted ten times or more. The V gene is TRBV9, the J gene TRBJ1-1, with 10 bases matching TRBD1. V lost 3 bases, J lost 7 bases, and 3 bases stayed unmatched. CDR3 length: 13 amino acids. Germline V gene data show CDR1 as SGDLS and CDR2 as YYNGEE. CDR3 protein: CASSGDRGLEAFF. The CDR3 region has the DNA TGTGCCAGCAGCGGGGACAGGGGTCTTGAAGCTTTCTTT.

The CDR3 DNA reads as TGTGCCAGCAGTTACGCGGGAGGGCCACCCAATGAGCAGTTCTTC. It codes for CASSYAGGPPNEQFF. The chain couples TRBV6-2 or TRBV6-3 to TRBJ2-1; the match to TRBD2 covers 9 bases. Trimming took 2 bases from V and 6 from J; bases not matched to a gene: 5. Germline lookup yields CDR1 MNHEY and CDR2 SVGEGT. The CDR3 loop spans 15 amino acids.

Many counts were recorded for this clonotype. The V gene is TRBV24-1, the J gene TRBJ2-3, with D possibly called TRBD1 or TRBD2 (5 bases each). Per germline, CDR1 KGHDR and CDR2 SFDVKD. The CDR3 is 16 amino acids. V was cut by 5 bases and J by 4 bases, with 18 bases left in between. CDR3 sequence reads: CATSGEGARGADTQYF. The CDR3 region has the DNA TGTGCCACCAGTGGCGAAGGGGCAAGGGGAGCAGATACGCAGTATTTT.

The count of this clonotype is one. Relative to the germline gene, one junction end is altered; a read error may explain this. The genes are TRBV29-1 and TRBJ2-7; 8 bases map to TRBD2. CDR3 length: 12 residues. Germline-derived CDR1 and CDR2 are SQVTM and ANQGSEA. The DNA for the CDR3 is TGCAGCGCCGAAGGACTAGCCTACGAGCAGCGCTTC. This codes for CSAEGLAYEQRF.

A few counts support this clonotype. The chain carries TRBV14 and TRBJ1-2; 7 bases map to TRBD1. The CDR3 has 14 amino acids. From germline, CDR1 is SGHDN and CDR2 FVKESK. V shed 4 bases and J 2 bases; nucleotides not matched to a gene: 4. CDR3 DNA sequence: TGTGCCAGCAGCCCACTGGGACAGAACTATGGCTACACCTTC. Its protein is CASSPLGQNYGYTF. Filled out from reference TRBV14 and TRBJ1-2, the complete variable domain reads EAGVTQFPSHSVIEKGQTVTLRCDPISGHDNLYWYRRVMGKEIKFLLHFVKESKQDESGMPNNRFLAERTGGTYSTLKVQPAELEDSGVYFCASSPLGQNYGYTFGSGTRLTVV.

This clonotype was seen many times. This chain joins TRBV7-9 and TRBJ2-5; 7 nucleotides line up with TRBD2. Germline V gene data show CDR1 as SEHNR and CDR2 as FQNEAQ (reference sequence). With 2 bases clipped from V and 4 bases from J, the junction kept 1 base outside the gene matches. The CDR3 runs to 13 residues. The CDR3 DNA sequence: TGTGCCAGCAGCTTACCTAGCGGAGAGACCCAGTACTTC. Amino acids: CASSLPSGETQYF.

At least ten counts were recorded for this clonotype. The genes are TRBV9 and TRBJ2-3; D is uncertain. The CDR3 totals 15 residues. The ends were cut back, 0 bases at V and 0 bases at J, with 8 bases in the middle. Germline V lookup: CDR1 SGDLS, CDR2 YYNGEE. The CDR3 sequence is CASSVGVSSTDTQYF. Written as DNA, the CDR3 is TGTGCCAGCAGCGTAGGTGTTAGCAGCACAGATACGCAGTATTTT.

The table lists this clonotype with a few counts. The rearrangement joins TRBV30 to TRBJ2-7; 9 positions agree with TRBD1. V lost 5 bases, J lost 4 bases, and 6 bases stayed unmatched. Germline CDR1 is GTSNPN and CDR2 is SVGIG (reference sequence). The CDR3 extends over 13 amino acids. This CDR3 is CAWGQGISYEQYF. The CDR3 nucleotides are TGTGCCTGGGGACAGGGGATCTCGTACGAGCAGTACTTC.

This clonotype was picked up many times. The chain joins TRBV25-1 to TRBJ2-3, with a tentative D call TRBD1 (6 bases). With 1 base removed from V and 6 bases from J, the gap between germline ends came to 11 bases. This CDR3 spans 14 amino acids. Germline CDR1 reads MGHDK; CDR2 reads SYGVNS. The CDR3 reads CASSESRGADTQYF. The CDR3, as DNA: TGTGCCAGCAGTGAATCCAGGGGCGCTGATACGCAGTATTTT.